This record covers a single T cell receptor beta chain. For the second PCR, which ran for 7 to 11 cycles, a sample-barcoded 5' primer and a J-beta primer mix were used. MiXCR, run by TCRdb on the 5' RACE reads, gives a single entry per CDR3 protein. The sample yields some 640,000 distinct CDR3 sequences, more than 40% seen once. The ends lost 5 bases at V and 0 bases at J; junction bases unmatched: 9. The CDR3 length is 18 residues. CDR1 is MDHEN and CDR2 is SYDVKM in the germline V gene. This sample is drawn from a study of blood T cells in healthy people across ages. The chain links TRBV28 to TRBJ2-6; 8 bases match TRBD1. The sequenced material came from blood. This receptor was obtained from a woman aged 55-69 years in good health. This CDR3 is CASSIGQGRISGANVLTF. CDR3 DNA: TGTGCCAGCAGTATAGGACAGGGAAGGATCTCTGGGGCCAACGTCCTGACTTTC. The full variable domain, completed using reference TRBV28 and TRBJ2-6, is DVKVTQSSRYLVKRTGEKVFLECVQDMDHENMFWYRQDPGLGLRLIYFSYDVKMKEKGDIPEGYSVSREKKERFSLILESASTNQTSMYLCASSIGQGRISGANVLTFGAGSRLTVL.